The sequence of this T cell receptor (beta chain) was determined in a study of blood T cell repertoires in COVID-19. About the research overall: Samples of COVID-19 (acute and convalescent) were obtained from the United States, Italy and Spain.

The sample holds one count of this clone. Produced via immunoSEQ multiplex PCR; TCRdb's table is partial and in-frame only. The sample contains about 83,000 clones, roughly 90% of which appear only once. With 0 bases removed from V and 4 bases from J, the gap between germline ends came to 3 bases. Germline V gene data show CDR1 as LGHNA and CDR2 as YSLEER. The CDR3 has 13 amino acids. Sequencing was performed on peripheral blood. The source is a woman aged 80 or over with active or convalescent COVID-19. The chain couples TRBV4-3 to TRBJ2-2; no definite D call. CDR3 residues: CASSQDGTGELFF. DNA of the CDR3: TGCGCCAGCAGCCAAGACGGCACCGGGGAGCTGTTTTTT.